This TCR beta chain was recorded in a study of blood T cell repertoires in COVID-19. Overall study context: Some COVID-19 samples were acute and others convalescent; all came from the United States, Italy and Spain.

Here immunoSEQ multiplex PCR was the method, and the copy in TCRdb shows in-frame clones only, minus some. The sample has approximately 300,000 clones, 65% to 85% seen once. This clone was observed once. The TCR originated in a woman in her forties or fifties with acute or convalescent COVID-19. The sample taken for sequencing was peripheral blood.

The CDR3 coding sequence is TGTGCCAGCAGCCAGGGATCTGGACAGGGTGGGAATGGCTACACCTTC. It codes for CASSQGSGQGGNGYTF. The rearrangement links TRBV3-1 (or the pseudogene TRBV3-2) to TRBJ1-2; 8 bases fit TRBD1. This CDR3 is built from 16 residues. Germline lookup yields CDR1 LGHDT and CDR2 YNNKEL (reference sequence). The J segment lost 6 bases and the V segment lost 3 bases, leaving 12 bases of the junction unmatched.